This T cell receptor beta chain stems from a study of T cell responses to AZD1222 COVID-19 vaccine. General study results and limits: Along spike, vaccine-associated CD4 TCRs were found throughout, with dominance at 160-218 and 743-854.

Trimming took 1 base from V and 7 from J, leaving 8 bases between them. The CDR3 totals 13 residues. Germline values: CDR1 LGHDT, CDR2 YNNKEL (reference sequence). With respect to this clone: Its antigen is not identified.

TCRdb's table, derived via immunoSEQ multiplex PCR, lists solely in-frame clones and lacks some. The repertoire has 120,000 to 150,000 clones, 70% to 90% of them found once; the top ten carry approximately 5%. The clonotype was recovered from an adult who received the AZD1222 COVID-19 vaccine. Source: peripheral blood, taken 28 days after the second AZD1222 dose. The chain carries TRBV3-1 (or the pseudogene TRBV3-2) and TRBJ2-1; D remains ambiguous. As DNA, the CDR3 is TGTGCCAGCAGCCAAGTCAAGGGTAATGAGCAGTTCTTC. Encoded protein: CASSQVKGNEQFF.